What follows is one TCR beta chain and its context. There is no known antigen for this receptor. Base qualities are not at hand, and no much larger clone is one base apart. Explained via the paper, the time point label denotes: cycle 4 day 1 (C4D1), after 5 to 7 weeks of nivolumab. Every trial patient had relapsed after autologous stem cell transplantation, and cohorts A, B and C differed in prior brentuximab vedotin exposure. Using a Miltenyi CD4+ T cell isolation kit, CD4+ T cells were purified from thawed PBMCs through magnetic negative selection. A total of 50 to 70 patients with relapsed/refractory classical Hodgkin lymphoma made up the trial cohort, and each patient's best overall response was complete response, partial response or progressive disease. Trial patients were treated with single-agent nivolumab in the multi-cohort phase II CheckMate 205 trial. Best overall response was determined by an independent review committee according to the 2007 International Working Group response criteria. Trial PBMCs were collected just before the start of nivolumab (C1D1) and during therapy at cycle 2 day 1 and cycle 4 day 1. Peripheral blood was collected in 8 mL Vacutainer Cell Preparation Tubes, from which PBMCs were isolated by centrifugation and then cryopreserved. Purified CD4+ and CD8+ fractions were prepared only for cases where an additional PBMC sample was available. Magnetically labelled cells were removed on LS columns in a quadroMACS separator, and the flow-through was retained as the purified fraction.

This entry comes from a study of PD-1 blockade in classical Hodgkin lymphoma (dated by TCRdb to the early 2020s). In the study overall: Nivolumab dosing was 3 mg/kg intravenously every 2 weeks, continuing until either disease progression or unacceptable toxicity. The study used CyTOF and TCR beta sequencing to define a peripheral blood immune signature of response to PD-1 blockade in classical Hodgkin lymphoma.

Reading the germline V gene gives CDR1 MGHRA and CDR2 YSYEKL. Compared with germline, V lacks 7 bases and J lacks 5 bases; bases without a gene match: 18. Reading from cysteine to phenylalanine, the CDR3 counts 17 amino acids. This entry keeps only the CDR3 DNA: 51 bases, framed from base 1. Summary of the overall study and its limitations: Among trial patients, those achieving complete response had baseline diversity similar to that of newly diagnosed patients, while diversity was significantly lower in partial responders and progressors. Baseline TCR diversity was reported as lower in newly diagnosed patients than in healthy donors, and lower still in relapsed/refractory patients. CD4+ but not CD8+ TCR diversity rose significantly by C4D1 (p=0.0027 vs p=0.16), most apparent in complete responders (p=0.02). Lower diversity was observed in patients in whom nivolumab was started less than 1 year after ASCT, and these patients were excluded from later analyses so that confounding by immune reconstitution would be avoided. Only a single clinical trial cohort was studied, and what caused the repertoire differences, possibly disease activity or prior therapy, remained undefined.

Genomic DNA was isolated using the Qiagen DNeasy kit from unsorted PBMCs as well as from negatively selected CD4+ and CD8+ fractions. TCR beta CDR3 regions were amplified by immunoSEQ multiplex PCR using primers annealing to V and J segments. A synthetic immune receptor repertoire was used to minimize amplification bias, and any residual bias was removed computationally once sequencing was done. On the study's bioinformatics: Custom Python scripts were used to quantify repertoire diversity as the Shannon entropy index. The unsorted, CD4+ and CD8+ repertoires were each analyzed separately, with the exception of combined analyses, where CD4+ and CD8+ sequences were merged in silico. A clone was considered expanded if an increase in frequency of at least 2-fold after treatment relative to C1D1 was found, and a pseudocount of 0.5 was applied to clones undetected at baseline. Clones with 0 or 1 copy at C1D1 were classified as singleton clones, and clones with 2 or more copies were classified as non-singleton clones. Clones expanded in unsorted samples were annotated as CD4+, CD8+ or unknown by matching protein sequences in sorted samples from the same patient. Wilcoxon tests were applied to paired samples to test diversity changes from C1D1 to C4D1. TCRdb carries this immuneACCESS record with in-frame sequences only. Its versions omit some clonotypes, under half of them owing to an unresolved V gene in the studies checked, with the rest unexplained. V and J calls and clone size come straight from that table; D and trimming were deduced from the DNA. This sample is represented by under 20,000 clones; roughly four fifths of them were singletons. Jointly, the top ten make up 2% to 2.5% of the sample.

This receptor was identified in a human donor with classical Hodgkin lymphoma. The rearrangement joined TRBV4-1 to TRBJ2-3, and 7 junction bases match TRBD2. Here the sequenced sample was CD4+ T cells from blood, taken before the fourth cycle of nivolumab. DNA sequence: TGCGCCAGCAAGTGGGGCAGACTAGCACAAAAGGAAGATACGCAGTATTTT. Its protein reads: CASKWGRLAQKEDTQYF.